This T cell receptor beta chain was sequenced during a study of cytomegalovirus exposure and HLA in healthy donors. Study results and caveats: Rare TCR sequences predominated, though certain public TCRs were found in many donors.

The CDR3 extends over 11 amino acids. The germline V gene encodes CDR1 DFQATT and CDR2 SNEGSKA (reference sequence). With 8 bases removed from V and 3 bases from J, the gap between germline ends came to 11 bases. Clones were read by immunoSEQ multiplex PCR, and TCRdb kept only the in-frame ones, dropping some. Here the sample spans about 58,000 clones, 90% being singletons. With regard to this clone: Its antigen is still unknown.

The sequence was collected from a man younger than 35 in good health and CMV-seronegative. Input material: PBMCs. The chain recombines TRBV20-1 with TRBJ2-7; TRBD1 is a possible D gene (6 bases). The CDR3 reads CSHGRGYEQYF. DNA for the CDR3: TGCAGTCACGGCAGGGGCTACGAGCAGTACTTC.